This TCR beta chain was found in a study of T cell repertoires in cytomegalovirus infection (dated by TCRdb to 2018 to 2020). Regarding the complete study: Donor HLA type was relevant to the analysis, because carriage of CMV infection together with the matching HLA type was indicated by public TCR beta signatures.

Study-wide findings and limitations: Cumulative frequency of public TCR beta family members discriminated carriers of CMV infection plus the relevant HLA type in this cohort and an independent 352-donor cohort. In the ex vivo response, HLA-C-restricted CMV-specific TCR beta clonotypes were dominant, and in two of eight donors the single most frequent clonotype came from this HLA-C-restricted group.

The V and J ends are trimmed by 1 base and 0 bases, leaving 9 bases between them. The CDR3 numbers 15 residues from cysteine through phenylalanine. The retained sequence is limited to the CDR3, 45 bases, with the frame set at the first base. The germline V gene encodes CDR1 SGHVS and CDR2 FNYEAQ. Sequencing was performed on an Illumina HiSeq 1500. Using fastp trimming at Q25 and MiXCR clonotype assembly, TCRdb reanalyzed the public sequencing data and kept in-frame beta chains. Each record represents a unique CDR3 protein, reported with the most common genes and DNA among its rows. This sample is represented by 200,000 to 300,000 distinct CDR3 sequences; approximately 10% of them were singletons. The ten largest clones add up to around 15% of the sample. This clonotype was observed many times. Its antigen is currently not known. Nothing much larger sits one base from this clone, and base qualities are not available.

This sequence uses TRBV7-6 and TRBJ1-1; there is no confident call for the D gene. This TCR was sampled from a human donor in good health (CMV status not recorded). Some clones in this sample may be carry-over from other donors' samples. What was sequenced was PBMCs. The DNA sequence is given as TGTGCCAGCAGCTTAGAGAGGGATATGAACACTGAAGCTTTCTTT. Its product reads: CASSLERDMNTEAFF.